This is a list of T cell receptor beta chains from one sample in a study of blood T cells in healthy people across ages. Via MiXCR, TCRdb re-called the 5' RACE reads, giving one row per CDR3 protein. The sample yields hundreds of thousands of distinct CDR3 sequences, roughly two fifths seen once. The sequenced sample was blood. The origin of the receptors is a woman aged 60-70 years in good health. CDR3s include the opening cysteine and the closing phenylalanine or tryptophan. The D gene is left open where the match is weak. Clone size is shown for a subset of rows, as once, few, many or a class of expanded clone.

>TRBJ2-7|-|TRBV5-6|few
TGTGCCAGCAGCTTGCTAGGACCTGGCCTCAAGGGCTCCTACGAGCAGTACTTC
CASSLLGPGLKGSYEQYF
>TRBJ2-7|TRBD1|TRBV7-9|once
TGTGCCAGCAGCTTAGTGGACAGGGGATATTACGAGCAGTACTTC
CASSLVDRGYYEQYF
>TRBJ2-2|-|TRBV14|-
TGTGCCAGCAGCCTCCGGCAGGCGAACACCGGGGAGCTGTTTTTT
CASSLRQANTGELFF
>TRBJ2-3|-|TRBV20-1|-
TGCAGTGCCTTCGGGACTTGGGGTCCAGATACGCAGTATTTT
CSAFGTWGPDTQYF
>TRBJ2-6|-|TRBV18|many
TGTGCCAGCAGCCCCGACTCTGGGGCCAACGTCCTGACTTTC
CASSPDSGANVLTF
>TRBJ2-1|-|TRBV20-1|-
TGCAGTGCTAGTATGCGTCAGAGAGTCTACAATGAGCAGTTCTTC
CSASMRQRVYNEQFF
>TRBJ2-1|TRBD1|TRBV10-3|many
TGTGCCATCAGAGGACAGGGGGATAATGAGCAGTTCTTC
CAIRGQGDNEQFF
>TRBJ2-4|TRBD2|TRBV27|-
TGTGCCAGCAGACCTACGGGGGGATCGGTCAAAAACATTCAGTACTTC
CASRPTGGSVKNIQYF
>TRBJ2-7|-|TRBV5-1|-
TGCGCCAGCAGCATTGGGACAACTATCCATGAGCAGTACTTC
CASSIGTTIHEQYF
>TRBJ1-1|-|TRBV7-2|once
TGTGCCAGCAGCCGCAACAGTTTGATGAGCACTGAAGCTTTCTTT
CASSRNSLMSTEAFF
>TRBJ2-3|TRBD2|TRBV6-5|-
TGTGCCAGCAGACCTACCCCGGGACTAGGGGGTACGCAGTATTTT
CASRPTPGLGGTQYF
>TRBJ1-4|-|TRBV6-2/TRBV6-3|-
TGTGCCAGCAGTTACTCGCAACGGCGTGAAAAACTGTTTTTT
CASSYSQRREKLFF
>TRBJ1-3|TRBD1|TRBV12-3/TRBV12-4|-
TGTGCCAGCAGTTTAGGGACAGGAGGAAACACCATATATTTT
CASSLGTGGNTIYF
>TRBJ1-1|TRBD1|TRBV7-9|-
TGTGCCAGCAGCTTATTTGGGACAGGGGGCCGGAACACTGAAGCTTTCTTT
CASSLFGTGGRNTEAFF
>TRBJ1-1|-|TRBV5-1|many
TGCGCCAGCAGCGCCACAATGAACACTGAAGCTTTCTTT
CASSATMNTEAFF
>TRBJ1-3|-|TRBV6-2/TRBV6-3|-
TGTGCCAGCAGTTACTCGAATTCCGGCGGAAACACCATATATTTT
CASSYSNSGGNTIYF